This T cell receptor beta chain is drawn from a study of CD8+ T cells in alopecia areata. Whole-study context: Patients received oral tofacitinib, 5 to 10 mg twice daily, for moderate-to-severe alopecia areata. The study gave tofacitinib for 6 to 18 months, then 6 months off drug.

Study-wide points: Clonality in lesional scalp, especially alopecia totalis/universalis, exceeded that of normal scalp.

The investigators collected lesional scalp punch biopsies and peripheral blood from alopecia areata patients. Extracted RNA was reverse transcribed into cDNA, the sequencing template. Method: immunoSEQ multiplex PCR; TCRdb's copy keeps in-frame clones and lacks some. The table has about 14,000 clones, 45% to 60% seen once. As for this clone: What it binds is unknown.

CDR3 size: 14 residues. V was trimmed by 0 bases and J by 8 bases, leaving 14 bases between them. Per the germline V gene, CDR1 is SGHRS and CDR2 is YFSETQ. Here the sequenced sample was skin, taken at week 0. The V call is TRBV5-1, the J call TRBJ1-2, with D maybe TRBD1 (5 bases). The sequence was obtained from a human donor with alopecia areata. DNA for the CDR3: TGCGCCAGCAGCTTGGCCACGGGGCGCGAGGGCTACACCTTC. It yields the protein CASSLATGREGYTF.